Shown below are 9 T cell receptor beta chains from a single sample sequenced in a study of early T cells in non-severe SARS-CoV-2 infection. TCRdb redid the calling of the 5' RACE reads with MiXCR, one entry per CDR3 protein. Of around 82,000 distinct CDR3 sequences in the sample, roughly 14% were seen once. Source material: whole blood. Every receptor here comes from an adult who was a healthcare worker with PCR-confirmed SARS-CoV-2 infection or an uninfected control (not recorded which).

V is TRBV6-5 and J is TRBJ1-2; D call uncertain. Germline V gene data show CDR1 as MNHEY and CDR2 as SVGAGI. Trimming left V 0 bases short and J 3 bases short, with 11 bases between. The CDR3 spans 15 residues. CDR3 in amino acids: CASSYSARRDYGYTF. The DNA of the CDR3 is TGTGCCAGCAGTTACTCTGCCAGGCGGGACTATGGCTACACCTTC.

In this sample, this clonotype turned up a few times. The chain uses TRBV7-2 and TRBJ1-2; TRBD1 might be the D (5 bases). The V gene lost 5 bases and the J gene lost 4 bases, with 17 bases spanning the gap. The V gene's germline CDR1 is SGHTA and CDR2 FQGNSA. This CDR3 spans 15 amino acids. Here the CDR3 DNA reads TGTGCCAGCAGCCCGACCTTAAGGGGCCTCTATGGCTACACCTTC. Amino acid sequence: CASSPTLRGLYGYTF.

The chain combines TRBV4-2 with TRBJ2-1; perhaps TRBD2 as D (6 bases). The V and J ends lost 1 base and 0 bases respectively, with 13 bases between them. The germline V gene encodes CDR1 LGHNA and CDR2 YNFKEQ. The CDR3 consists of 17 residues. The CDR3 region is CASSQGAGINSYNEQFF. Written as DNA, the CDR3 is TGTGCCAGCAGCCAAGGGGCGGGGATCAACTCCTACAATGAGCAGTTCTTC.

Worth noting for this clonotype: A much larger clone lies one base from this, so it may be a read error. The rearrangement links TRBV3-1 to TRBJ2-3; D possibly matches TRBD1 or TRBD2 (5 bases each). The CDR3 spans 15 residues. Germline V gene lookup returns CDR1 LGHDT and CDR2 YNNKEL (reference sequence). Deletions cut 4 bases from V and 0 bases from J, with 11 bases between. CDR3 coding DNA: TGTGCCAGCAGCCCGGGACCGCTAAGCACAGATACGCAGTATTTT. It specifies CASSPGPLSTDTQYF.

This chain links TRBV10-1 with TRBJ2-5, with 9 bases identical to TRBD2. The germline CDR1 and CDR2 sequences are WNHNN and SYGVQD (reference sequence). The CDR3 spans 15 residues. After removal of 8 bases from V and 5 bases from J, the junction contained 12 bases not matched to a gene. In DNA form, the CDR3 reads TGCGCCAGCTCTAGCGGGGTCCTCCGAGGGGAGACCCAGTACTTC. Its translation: CASSSGVLRGETQYF.

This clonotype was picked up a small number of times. As DNA, the CDR3 is TGCAGTGCTCTATCCTTGGACAGGAAATTCTGGGGGACTAATGAAAAACTGTTTTTT. Its translation: CSALSLDRKFWGTNEKLFF. The chain carries TRBV20-1 and TRBJ1-4; the match to TRBD1 covers 7 bases. The CDR3 runs 19 residues. V lost 5 bases to trimming and J lost 2 bases; unmatched junction nucleotides: 20. Germline V gene lookup returns CDR1 DFQATT and CDR2 SNEGSKA (reference sequence).

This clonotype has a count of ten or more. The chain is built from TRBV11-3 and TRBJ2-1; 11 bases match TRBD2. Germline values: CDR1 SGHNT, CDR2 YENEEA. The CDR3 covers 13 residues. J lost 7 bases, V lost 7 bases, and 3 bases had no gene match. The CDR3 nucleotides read TGTGCCAGCAATAGCGGGGGGGCGAATGAGCAGTTCTTC. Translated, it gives CASNSGGANEQFF.

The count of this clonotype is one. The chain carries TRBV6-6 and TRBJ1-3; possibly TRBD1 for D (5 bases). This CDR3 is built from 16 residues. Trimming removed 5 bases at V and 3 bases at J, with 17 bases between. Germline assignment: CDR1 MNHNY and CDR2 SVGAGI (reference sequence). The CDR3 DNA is TGTGCCAGCAGTACCATCGACAGCAACCGTGGAAACACCATATATTTT. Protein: CASSTIDSNRGNTIYF.

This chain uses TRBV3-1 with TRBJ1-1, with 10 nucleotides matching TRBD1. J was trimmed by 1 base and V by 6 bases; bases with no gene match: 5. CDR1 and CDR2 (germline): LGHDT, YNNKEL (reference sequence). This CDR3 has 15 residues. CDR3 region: CASSRGQGGNTEAFF. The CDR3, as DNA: TGTGCCAGCAGTCGTGGACAGGGGGGGAACACTGAAGCTTTCTTT.